The clone carrying this TCR beta chain was picked up a small number of times. The CDR3 sequence is 14 residues long. In germline, CDR1 is DFQATT, CDR2 SNEGSKA (reference sequence). Trimming at V came to 5 bases and at J to 4 bases, leaving 8 bases not matched to a gene. The entry originates in a study of T cell repertoires in cytomegalovirus infection. MiXCR, run by TCRdb on the reads, gives a single entry per CDR3 protein. The sample has about 150,000 distinct CDR3 sequences, roughly a quarter seen once; the top ten hold roughly 9.7%. The source of this sequence is a human donor in good health (CMV status not recorded). Some clones in this sample may be carry-over from other donors' samples. V is TRBV20-1 and J is TRBJ2-4; TRBD2 matches 7 bases. Sequenced sample: PBMCs. The CDR3 here is CSAPPPAGKNIQYF. In DNA form, the CDR3 reads TGCAGTGCTCCACCACCAGCGGGGAAAAACATTCAGTACTTC.